This T cell receptor beta chain came from a study of quantifying T cell responses using KT2 cells. Study in general: TCR alpha and beta constant-region primers primed reverse transcription of RNA. The second PCR ran as a qPCR until a predetermined fluorescence threshold was reached.

The sample is PBMC spiked with counted cells of clone KT2. Each cDNA got a UMI-containing oligo ligated at its 3' end. An equimolar mix of RC1.1 and RC1.2 primed the beta chain across TRBC1 and TRBC2. MiXCR, run by TCRdb on the UMI-ligation and nested PCR reads, gives a single entry per CDR3 protein. The data contain 60,000 or so distinct CDR3 sequences, roughly an eighth of them seen just once; the ten biggest clones take up roughly 9.9%. The CDR3 covers 14 residues. The V gene lost 3 bases and the J gene lost 2 bases, with 13 bases spanning the gap. Germline V gene data show CDR1 as DFQATT and CDR2 as SNEGSKA (reference sequence).

The chain links TRBV20-1 to TRBJ1-2; tentatively, D is TRBD1 (5 bases). Material: PBMCs spiked with cells of the T cell clone KT2. This TCR derives from a human donor. CDR3 nucleotide sequence: TGCAGTGCTAGGGATGGACACTACAACTATGGCTACACCTTC. Protein sequence: CSARDGHYNYGYTF.